These 3 T cell receptor beta chains originate from one sample sequenced in a study of blood T cell repertoires in COVID-19. Profiling relied on immunoSEQ multiplex PCR, and the TCRdb table lists in-frame clones only, not all of them. The top ten clones hold roughly a fifth of a sample with 150,000 or so clones, around 84% of them seen once. Sequencing used peripheral blood. All receptors come from a woman of 80 years or more with acute or convalescent COVID-19.

The chain is built from TRBV24-1 and TRBJ2-3, with 8 bases fitting TRBD2. In germline, CDR1 is KGHDR, CDR2 SFDVKD. V trimming: 4 bases; J trimming: 5 bases; junction bases outside the gene matches: 10. The CDR3 runs to 16 residues. This chain's CDR3 is CATSEARGGALDTQYF. The CDR3 nucleotides are TGTGCCACCAGTGAGGCCCGGGGGGGAGCGTTAGATACGCAGTATTTT.

The CDR3 protein is CASSLGGGGNTEAFF. CDR3 DNA sequence: TGTGCCAGCAGTTTGGGCGGAGGAGGAAACACTGAAGCTTTCTTT. The chain recombines TRBV27 with TRBJ1-1; D is unclear. Trimming shortened V by 3 bases and J by 2 bases, and 13 bases separated the two germline ends. The CDR3 consists of 15 residues. Looked up from germline, CDR1 is MNHEY and CDR2 is SMNVEV (reference sequence).

The chain couples TRBV7-8 to TRBJ2-3; TRBD1 matches at 9 bases. The CDR3 runs 16 residues. Germline V gene lookup returns CDR1 SGHVS and CDR2 FQNEAQ. The trim removed 3 bases at V and 2 bases at J, leaving 6 bases unmatched. The CDR3 DNA reads TGTGCCAGCAGCTTCGGGACAGGGAGCTTCACAGATACGCAGTATTTT. It specifies CASSFGTGSFTDTQYF.